Below, 5 T cell receptor beta chains from the same sample are listed, as sequenced in a study of blood T cell repertoires in COVID-19. Assay used: immunoSEQ multiplex PCR; TCRdb lists only in-frame clones, some missing. The data contain 31,000 or so clones, approximately 92% of them singletons. Sequenced sample: peripheral blood. These receptors all stem from a man older than 75 with acute or convalescent COVID-19.

V usage is TRBV7-8 and J usage is TRBJ2-2, with a weak D call TRBD2 (6 bases). Trimming stripped 2 bases from V and 7 bases from J, with 14 bases between. The germline CDR1 and CDR2 sequences are SGHVS and FQNEAQ. The CDR3 extends over 15 amino acids. The CDR3 DNA reads as TGTGCCAGCAGCTTAAGGCGGGGCCGGGGCGGGGAGCTGTTTTTT. Encoded protein: CASSLRRGRGGELFF.

The rearrangement links TRBV21-1 to TRBJ1-1; the tabulated D call, TRBD1, remains unverified against the DNA. TRBV21-1 represents a pseudogene. This CDR3 contains 15 residues. DNA for the CDR3: TGTGCCAGCAGCAAACGGGACAGGGGGAACACTGAAGCTTTCTTT. Translating it yields CASSKRDRGNTEAFF.

Here the CDR3 reads CASSPSARGAEQYF. For the CDR3, the DNA is TGTGCCAGCAGCCCCAGTGCGCGGGGAGCCGAGCAGTACTTC. The V call is TRBV11-1, the J call TRBJ2-7, with a tentative D call TRBD2 (6 bases). This CDR3 has 14 residues. Germline lookup yields CDR1 SGHAT and CDR2 FQDESV (reference sequence). Trimming removed 5 bases at V and 6 bases at J, with 17 bases between.

The CDR3 spells CASSLKGYTEAFF. The CDR3 nucleotides are TGCGCCAGCAGCTTAAAGGGGTACACTGAAGCTTTCTTT. The rearrangement uses TRBV5-1 and TRBJ1-1, with D perhaps matching TRBD1 (5 bases). With 2 bases removed from V and 3 bases from J, the gap between germline ends came to 8 bases. The CDR3 contains 13 residues. Germline CDR1 SGHRS, CDR2 YFSETQ.

V usage is TRBV5-1 and J usage is TRBJ1-1; 8 bases fit TRBD1. Germline V gene data show CDR1 as SGHRS and CDR2 as YFSETQ. With 3 bases clipped from V and 5 bases from J, the junction kept 3 bases outside the gene matches. The CDR3 consists of 13 residues. The CDR3 loop reads CASSYDRGTEAFF. In nucleotides, the CDR3 is TGCGCCAGCAGCTACGACAGGGGTACTGAAGCTTTCTTT.